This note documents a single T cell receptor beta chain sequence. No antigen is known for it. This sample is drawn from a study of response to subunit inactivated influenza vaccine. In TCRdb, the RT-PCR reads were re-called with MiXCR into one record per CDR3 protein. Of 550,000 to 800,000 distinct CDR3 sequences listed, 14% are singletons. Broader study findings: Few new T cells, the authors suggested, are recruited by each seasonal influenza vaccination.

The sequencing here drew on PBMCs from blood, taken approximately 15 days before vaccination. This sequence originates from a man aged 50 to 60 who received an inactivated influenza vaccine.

In nucleotides, the CDR3 is TGCGCCAGCAGCCAAGACAGGGGGCTTGAAAAACTGTTTTTT. Translated: CASSQDRGLEKLFF. V gene TRBV4-1 combines with J gene TRBJ1-4; 8 bases line up with TRBD1. There are 14 residues in the CDR3. In germline, CDR1 is MGHRA, CDR2 YSYEKL. J was trimmed by 7 bases and V by 0 bases; bases with no gene match: 1.